This is a list of T cell receptor beta chains from one sample in a study of blood T cell repertoires in COVID-19. Clones were read by immunoSEQ multiplex PCR, and TCRdb kept only the in-frame ones, dropping some. Of roughly 290,000 clones listed, 80% to 90% are singletons. Material for sequencing was PBMCs or T cells enriched from blood (not recorded which). The receptors here all came from a woman younger than 45 who had recovered from COVID-19. CDR3s include the opening cysteine and the closing phenylalanine or tryptophan. A D gene is named only where the DNA matches it firmly. A row's size may be missing; if present it is once, few, many or a size class.

abundance,v_gene,j_gene,d_gene,CDR3aa,CDR3nt
once,TRBV2,TRBJ2-3,TRBD1,CANSQGLDTQYF,TGTGCCAATTCACAGGGGTTGGATACGCAGTATTTT
once,TRBV13,TRBJ2-3,TRBD1,CASSLASTGGGTDTQYF,TGTGCCAGCAGCTTAGCTTCGACAGGGGGCGGAACAGATACGCAGTATTTT
NA,TRBV30,TRBJ1-6,NA,CAWNGPTGWNSPLHF,TGTGCCTGGAACGGACCGACAGGTTGGAATTCACCCCTCCACTTT
NA,TRBV9,TRBJ2-7,TRBD1,CASSEREGPGGYEQYF,TGTGCCAGCAGCGAACGAGAAGGGCCAGGGGGCTACGAGCAGTACTTC
once,TRBV6-5,TRBJ2-4,TRBD1,CASDGQGSQYF,TGTGCCAGCGACGGACAGGGTAGCCAGTACTTC
NA,TRBV5-5,TRBJ2-7,TRBD1,CASSLETGARPYF,TGTGCCAGCAGCTTGGAAACAGGGGCCAGACCGTACTTC
NA,TRBV4-1,TRBJ2-5,NA,CASSQDPVRQAMALGLQETQYF,TGCGCCAGCAGCCAAGACCCCGTGCGTCAGGCCATGGCTCTGGGACTCCAAGAGACCCAGTACTTC
NA,TRBV28,TRBJ2-7,TRBD1,CASSGGQGARYEQYF,TGTGCCAGCAGTGGGGGACAGGGGGCAAGGTACGAGCAGTACTTC
NA,TRBV10-3,TRBJ1-3,NA,CAISESSVSGNTIYF,TGTGCCATCAGTGAGTCTTCAGTCTCTGGAAACACCATATATTTT
NA,TRBV4-2,TRBJ2-6,TRBD1,CASTPRGREQGAQGSGANVLTF,TGTGCCAGCACCCCGCGAGGGCGAGAACAGGGGGCGCAGGGCTCTGGGGCCAACGTCCTGACTTTC
NA,TRBV6-5,TRBJ2-4,NA,CATTNGKLGENIQYF,TGTGCCACCACGAACGGGAAACTTGGGGAAAACATTCAGTACTTC
NA,TRBV10-2,TRBJ2-3,TRBD2,CASSGSWVQREGRDTDTQYF,TGCGCCAGCAGTGGTTCGTGGGTACAGCGGGAGGGCCGAGACACAGATACGCAGTATTTT
NA,TRBV30,TRBJ1-1,NA,CAWSVQGSYTEAFF,TGTGCCTGGAGTGTTCAGGGCTCATACACTGAAGCTTTCTTT
NA,TRBV3-1/TRBV3-2,TRBJ1-1,TRBD1,CASSETGGNTEAFF,TGTGCCAGCAGCGAGACAGGGGGTAACACTGAAGCTTTCTTT
NA,TRBV9,TRBJ1-2,NA,CASSVTGTRNYGYTF,TGTGCCAGCAGCGTCACAGGAACACGGAACTATGGCTACACCTTC
NA,TRBV28,TRBJ1-1,NA,CASSFLGVRTEAFF,TGTGCCAGCAGTTTTCTCGGGGTTCGGACTGAAGCTTTCTTT
once,TRBV27,TRBJ2-7,TRBD2,CASSLSSSGISEQYF,TGTGCCAGCAGTTTATCGTCTAGCGGGATTAGCGAGCAGTACTTC
NA,TRBV3-1/TRBV3-2,TRBJ1-5,NA,CASSLRGYNQPQHF,TGTGCCAGCAGCCTCCGGGGGTATAATCAGCCCCAGCATTTT
NA,TRBV7-2,TRBJ2-7,NA,CASSLIAGRREQYF,TGTGCCAGCAGCTTAATTGCAGGGAGGCGCGAGCAGTACTTC
NA,TRBV5-4,TRBJ2-1,TRBD2,CASSTSSGRYNEQFF,TGTGCCAGCAGCACTTCTAGCGGAAGATACAATGAGCAGTTCTTC
NA,TRBV6-4,TRBJ2-3,TRBD2,CASSDSGLAGPDTQYF,TGTGCCAGCAGTGACTCGGGACTAGCGGGGCCTGATACGCAGTATTTT
NA,TRBV30,TRBJ2-7,NA,CAWSPGGSSYEQYF,TGTGCCTGGAGCCCGGGGGGCAGTTCCTACGAGCAGTACTTC